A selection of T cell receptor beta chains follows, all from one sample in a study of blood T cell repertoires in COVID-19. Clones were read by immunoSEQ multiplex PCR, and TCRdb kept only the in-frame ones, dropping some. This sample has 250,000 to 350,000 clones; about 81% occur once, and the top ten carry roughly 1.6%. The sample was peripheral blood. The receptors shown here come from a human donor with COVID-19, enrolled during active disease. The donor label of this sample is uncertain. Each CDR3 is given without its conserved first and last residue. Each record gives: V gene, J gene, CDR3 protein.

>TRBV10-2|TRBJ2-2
ASSEPGQGITGELF
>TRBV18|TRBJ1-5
ASSPYGGNQPQH
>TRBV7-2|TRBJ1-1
ASSADRGFEAF
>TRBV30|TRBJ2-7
AWSIGTGGQEQY
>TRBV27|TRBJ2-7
ASSLRQGSTGEQY
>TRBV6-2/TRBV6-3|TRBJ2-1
ASSPRGGAYNEQF
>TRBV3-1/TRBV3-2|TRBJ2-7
ASSQAHEQY
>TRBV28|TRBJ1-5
ASSEGTAQPQH
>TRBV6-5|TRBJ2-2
ASSSGQLRTGELF
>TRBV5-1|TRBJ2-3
ASSVGTVRSDTQY
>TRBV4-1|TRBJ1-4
ASSQERTGGEKLF
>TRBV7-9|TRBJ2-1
ASSLNSANEQF
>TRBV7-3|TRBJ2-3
ASSFLAGGRTQY
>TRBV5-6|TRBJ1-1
ASSLGFGQGGTEAF
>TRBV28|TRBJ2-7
ASSPSGLPRGEQY
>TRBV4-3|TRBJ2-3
ASSQEDPQTSGFTDTQY
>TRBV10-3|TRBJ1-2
AISGGESGYGYT
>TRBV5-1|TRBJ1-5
ASSLNQGSQPQH
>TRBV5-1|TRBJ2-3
ASSWGLGEGTDTQY
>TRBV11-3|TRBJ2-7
ASSTRSGALGEQY
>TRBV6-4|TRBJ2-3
ASKGAGADTQY
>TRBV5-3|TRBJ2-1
ARRAWGRLDNEQF
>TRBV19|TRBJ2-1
ASRGRISSYNEQF
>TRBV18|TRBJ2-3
ASSPGQGADTQY
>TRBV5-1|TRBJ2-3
ASSLWSRADTQY
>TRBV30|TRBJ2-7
AWATGTVRSYEQY
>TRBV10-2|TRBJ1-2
ATGQGVGYT
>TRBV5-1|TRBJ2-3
ASSEQGGTDTQY
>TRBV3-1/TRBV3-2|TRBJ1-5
ASSQDRQGGQPQH
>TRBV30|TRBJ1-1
AWTPGTAAF
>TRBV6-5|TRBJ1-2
ASSRGEVYGYT
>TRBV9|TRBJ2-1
ASSVTDRRYNEQF
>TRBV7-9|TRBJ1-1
ASSRAPGQRNTEAF
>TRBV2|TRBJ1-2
ASSFSQGANYGYT
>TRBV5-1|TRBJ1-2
ASSYGGNREANYGYT
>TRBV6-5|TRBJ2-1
ASSYSLLAQQF
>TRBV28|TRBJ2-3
ASSPLSGRDSTDTQY
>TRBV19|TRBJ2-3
ASSLKQGAGDTQY
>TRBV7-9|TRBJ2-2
ASSPGDGELF
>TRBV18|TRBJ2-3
ASSPPGDTQY
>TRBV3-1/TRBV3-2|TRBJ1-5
ASSQGQSNQPQH
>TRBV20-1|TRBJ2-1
SASASESSYNEQF
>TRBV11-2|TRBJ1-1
ASSGDFLGQAF
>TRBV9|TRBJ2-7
ASSATGSYEQY
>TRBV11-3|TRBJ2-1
ASSRGGEGAPEQF
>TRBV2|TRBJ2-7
ATDRGINYEQY
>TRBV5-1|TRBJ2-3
ASSLSGGRDTQY
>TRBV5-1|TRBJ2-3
ASRTLGRERTDTQY
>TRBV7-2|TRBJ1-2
ASSQLFGGQGDGYT
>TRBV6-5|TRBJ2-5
ASSYSMGLAEETQY
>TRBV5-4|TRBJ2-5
ASSLVGRYSSEETQY
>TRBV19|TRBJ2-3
ASTPRRDRGRDTQY
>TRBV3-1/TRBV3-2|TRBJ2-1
ASSPTGPGYNEQF
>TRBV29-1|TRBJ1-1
SVVRAVNTEAF
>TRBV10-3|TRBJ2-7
ATEHDSSYEQY
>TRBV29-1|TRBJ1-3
SVDGGSSGNTIY